Listed below are T cell receptor beta chains from one sample, sequenced in a study of cytomegalovirus exposure and HLA in healthy donors. Here immunoSEQ multiplex PCR was the method, and the copy in TCRdb shows in-frame clones only, minus some. The repertoire includes 190,000 or so clones, roughly 77% of them detected once, and 0.39% sits in the top ten. The material sequenced was PBMCs. These receptors all stem from a male donor in good health and CMV-seropositive. Each CDR3 is given with its conserved first and last residue. The D gene is left open where the match is weak. Only part of the rows carry a size: once, few, many, or a class if the clone is expanded.

TRBJ2-7 NA TRBV4-3 NA CASSQGPTPRDEQYF TGCGCCAGCAGCCAAGGGCCCACTCCCCGGGACGAGCAGTACTTC
TRBJ1-2 TRBD1 TRBV4-3 NA CASSQDWDRAYGYTF TGCGCCAGCAGCCAAGATTGGGACAGGGCTTATGGCTACACCTTC
TRBJ2-3 TRBD1 TRBV7-3 NA CASSRTGVTDTQYF TGTGCCAGCAGCAGGACAGGGGTCACAGATACGCAGTATTTT
TRBJ1-4 TRBD1 TRBV19 NA CASRDRGNEKLFF TGTGCCAGTCGGGACAGGGGAAATGAAAAACTGTTTTTT
TRBJ2-7 TRBD2 TRBV4-1 NA CASSQEGFLDSLAAEQYF TGCGCCAGCAGCCAAGAGGGGTTTCTGGACTCACTAGCGGCCGAGCAGTACTTC
TRBJ2-2 NA TRBV5-1 few CASSLNIPNTGELFF TGCGCCAGCAGCCTCAACATCCCGAACACCGGGGAGCTGTTTTTT
TRBJ2-3 TRBD2 TRBV14 NA CASSNGLAGGRGHTDTQYF TGTGCCAGCAGCAACGGACTAGCGGGGGGCCGAGGTCACACAGATACGCAGTATTTT
TRBJ1-2 NA TRBV9 NA CASSTRDTGGYTF TGTGCCAGCAGCACCCGGGACACGGGAGGCTACACCTTC
TRBJ1-5 NA TRBV7-9 NA CASSAQAIDNQPQHF TGTGCCAGCAGCGCCCAAGCGATAGATAATCAGCCCCAGCATTTT
TRBJ2-7 TRBD1 TRBV9 NA CASSAAPGTGKEQYF TGTGCCAGCAGTGCCGCCCCCGGGACAGGGAAGGAGCAGTACTTC
TRBJ2-1 TRBD2 TRBV6-5 once CASSSRGREGAYEQFF TGTGCCAGCAGTTCCCGGGGGCGGGAGGGAGCGTATGAGCAGTTCTTC
TRBJ2-3 TRBD2 TRBV5-6 few CASSPAGRGGRGTDTQYF TGTGCCAGCAGCCCTGCTGGACGGGGGGGCCGAGGCACAGATACGCAGTATTTT
TRBJ2-7 NA TRBV2 NA CASRRTDYYEQYF TGTGCCAGCAGACGGACAGATTACTACGAGCAGTACTTC
TRBJ2-7 TRBD1 TRBV9 NA CASSVGQGGTYEQYF TGTGCCAGCAGCGTAGGACAGGGGGGTACCTACGAGCAGTACTTC
TRBJ1-6 NA TRBV5-4 NA CASREGRYNSPLHF TGTGCCAGCAGGGAGGGACGGTATAATTCACCCCTCCACTTT
TRBJ2-1 NA TRBV23-1 NA CASSQWGESNEQFF TGCGCCAGCAGTCAATGGGGGGAATCCAATGAGCAGTTCTTC
TRBJ2-1 TRBD2 TRBV6-4 NA CASSFNSGSHSEQFF TGTGCCAGCAGCTTTAATAGCGGGAGTCATAGTGAGCAGTTCTTC
TRBJ1-4 TRBD1 TRBV19 NA CASSPGQGHAEKLFF TGTGCCAGTAGTCCGGGACAGGGGCACGCCGAAAAACTGTTTTTT
TRBJ2-2 TRBD1 TRBV4-2 NA CASSQDPPGNRGVGELFF TGTGCCAGCAGCCAAGATCCCCCGGGAAACAGGGGGGTCGGGGAGCTGTTTTTT
TRBJ2-6 TRBD1 TRBV4-2 NA CASTQGSPGANVLTF TGTGCCAGCACACAGGGGTCCCCGGGGGCCAACGTCCTGACTTTC
TRBJ1-2 NA TRBV5-4 NA CASSLVGDTYGYTF TGTGCCAGCAGCTTGGTAGGGGATACTTATGGCTACACCTTC
TRBJ2-7 TRBD1 TRBV2 NA CASSRTGFEQYF TGTGCCAGCAGTCGGACAGGGTTCGAGCAGTACTTC
TRBJ1-1 NA TRBV6-6 NA CASRGGETMNTEAFF TGTGCCAGCCGGGGGGGGGAAACCATGAACACTGAAGCTTTCTTT
TRBJ1-4 NA TRBV7-2 NA CASSLGGQPNEKLFF TGTGCCAGCAGCTTAGGTGGACAGCCTAATGAAAAACTGTTTTTT
TRBJ1-5 NA TRBV19 many CASSFQGEQPQHF TGTGCCAGTAGTTTCCAGGGCGAGCAGCCCCAGCATTTT
TRBJ1-3 NA TRBV7-3 NA CASSPPPGNTIYF TGTGCCAGCAGCCCCCCCCCGGGAAACACCATATATTTT
TRBJ1-2 NA TRBV11-2 NA CASSPVFADYGYTF TGTGCCAGCAGCCCGGTTTTTGCCGACTATGGCTACACCTTC
TRBJ2-7 TRBD1 TRBV7-2 NA CASSPRGLTSAEQYF TGTGCCAGCAGTCCTAGGGGGCTGACCTCGGCCGAGCAGTACTTC
TRBJ2-3 TRBD2 TRBV4-3 NA CASSQDGGLETDTQYF TGCGCCAGCAGCCAAGATGGGGGACTAGAAACAGATACGCAGTATTTT